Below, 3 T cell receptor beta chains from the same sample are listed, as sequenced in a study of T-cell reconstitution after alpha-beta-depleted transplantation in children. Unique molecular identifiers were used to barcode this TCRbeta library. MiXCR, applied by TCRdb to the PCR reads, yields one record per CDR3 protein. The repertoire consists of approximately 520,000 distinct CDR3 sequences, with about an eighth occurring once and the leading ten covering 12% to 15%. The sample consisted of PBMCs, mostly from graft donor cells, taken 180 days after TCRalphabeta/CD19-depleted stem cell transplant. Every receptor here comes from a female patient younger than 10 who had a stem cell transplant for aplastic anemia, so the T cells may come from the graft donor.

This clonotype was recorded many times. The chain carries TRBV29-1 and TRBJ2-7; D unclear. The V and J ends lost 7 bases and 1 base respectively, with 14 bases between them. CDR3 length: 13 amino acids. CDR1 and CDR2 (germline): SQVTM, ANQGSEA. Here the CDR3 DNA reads TGCAGCGCCGTGGCCCTTAGTTCCTACGAGCAGTACTTC. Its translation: CSAVALSSYEQYF.

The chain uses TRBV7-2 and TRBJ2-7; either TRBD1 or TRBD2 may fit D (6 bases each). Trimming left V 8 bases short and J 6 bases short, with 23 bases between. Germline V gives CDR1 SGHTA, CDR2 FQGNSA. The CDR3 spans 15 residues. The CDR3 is CASASTRGPQAEQYF. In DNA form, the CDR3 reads TGTGCCAGCGCCTCCACCCGGGGGCCCCAAGCCGAGCAGTACTTC.

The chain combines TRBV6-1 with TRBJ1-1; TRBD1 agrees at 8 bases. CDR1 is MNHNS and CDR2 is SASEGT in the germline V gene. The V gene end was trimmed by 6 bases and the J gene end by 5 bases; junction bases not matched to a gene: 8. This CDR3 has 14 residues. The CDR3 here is CASRRQGAETEAFF. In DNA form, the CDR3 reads TGTGCCAGCAGACGTCAGGGGGCAGAAACTGAAGCTTTCTTT.